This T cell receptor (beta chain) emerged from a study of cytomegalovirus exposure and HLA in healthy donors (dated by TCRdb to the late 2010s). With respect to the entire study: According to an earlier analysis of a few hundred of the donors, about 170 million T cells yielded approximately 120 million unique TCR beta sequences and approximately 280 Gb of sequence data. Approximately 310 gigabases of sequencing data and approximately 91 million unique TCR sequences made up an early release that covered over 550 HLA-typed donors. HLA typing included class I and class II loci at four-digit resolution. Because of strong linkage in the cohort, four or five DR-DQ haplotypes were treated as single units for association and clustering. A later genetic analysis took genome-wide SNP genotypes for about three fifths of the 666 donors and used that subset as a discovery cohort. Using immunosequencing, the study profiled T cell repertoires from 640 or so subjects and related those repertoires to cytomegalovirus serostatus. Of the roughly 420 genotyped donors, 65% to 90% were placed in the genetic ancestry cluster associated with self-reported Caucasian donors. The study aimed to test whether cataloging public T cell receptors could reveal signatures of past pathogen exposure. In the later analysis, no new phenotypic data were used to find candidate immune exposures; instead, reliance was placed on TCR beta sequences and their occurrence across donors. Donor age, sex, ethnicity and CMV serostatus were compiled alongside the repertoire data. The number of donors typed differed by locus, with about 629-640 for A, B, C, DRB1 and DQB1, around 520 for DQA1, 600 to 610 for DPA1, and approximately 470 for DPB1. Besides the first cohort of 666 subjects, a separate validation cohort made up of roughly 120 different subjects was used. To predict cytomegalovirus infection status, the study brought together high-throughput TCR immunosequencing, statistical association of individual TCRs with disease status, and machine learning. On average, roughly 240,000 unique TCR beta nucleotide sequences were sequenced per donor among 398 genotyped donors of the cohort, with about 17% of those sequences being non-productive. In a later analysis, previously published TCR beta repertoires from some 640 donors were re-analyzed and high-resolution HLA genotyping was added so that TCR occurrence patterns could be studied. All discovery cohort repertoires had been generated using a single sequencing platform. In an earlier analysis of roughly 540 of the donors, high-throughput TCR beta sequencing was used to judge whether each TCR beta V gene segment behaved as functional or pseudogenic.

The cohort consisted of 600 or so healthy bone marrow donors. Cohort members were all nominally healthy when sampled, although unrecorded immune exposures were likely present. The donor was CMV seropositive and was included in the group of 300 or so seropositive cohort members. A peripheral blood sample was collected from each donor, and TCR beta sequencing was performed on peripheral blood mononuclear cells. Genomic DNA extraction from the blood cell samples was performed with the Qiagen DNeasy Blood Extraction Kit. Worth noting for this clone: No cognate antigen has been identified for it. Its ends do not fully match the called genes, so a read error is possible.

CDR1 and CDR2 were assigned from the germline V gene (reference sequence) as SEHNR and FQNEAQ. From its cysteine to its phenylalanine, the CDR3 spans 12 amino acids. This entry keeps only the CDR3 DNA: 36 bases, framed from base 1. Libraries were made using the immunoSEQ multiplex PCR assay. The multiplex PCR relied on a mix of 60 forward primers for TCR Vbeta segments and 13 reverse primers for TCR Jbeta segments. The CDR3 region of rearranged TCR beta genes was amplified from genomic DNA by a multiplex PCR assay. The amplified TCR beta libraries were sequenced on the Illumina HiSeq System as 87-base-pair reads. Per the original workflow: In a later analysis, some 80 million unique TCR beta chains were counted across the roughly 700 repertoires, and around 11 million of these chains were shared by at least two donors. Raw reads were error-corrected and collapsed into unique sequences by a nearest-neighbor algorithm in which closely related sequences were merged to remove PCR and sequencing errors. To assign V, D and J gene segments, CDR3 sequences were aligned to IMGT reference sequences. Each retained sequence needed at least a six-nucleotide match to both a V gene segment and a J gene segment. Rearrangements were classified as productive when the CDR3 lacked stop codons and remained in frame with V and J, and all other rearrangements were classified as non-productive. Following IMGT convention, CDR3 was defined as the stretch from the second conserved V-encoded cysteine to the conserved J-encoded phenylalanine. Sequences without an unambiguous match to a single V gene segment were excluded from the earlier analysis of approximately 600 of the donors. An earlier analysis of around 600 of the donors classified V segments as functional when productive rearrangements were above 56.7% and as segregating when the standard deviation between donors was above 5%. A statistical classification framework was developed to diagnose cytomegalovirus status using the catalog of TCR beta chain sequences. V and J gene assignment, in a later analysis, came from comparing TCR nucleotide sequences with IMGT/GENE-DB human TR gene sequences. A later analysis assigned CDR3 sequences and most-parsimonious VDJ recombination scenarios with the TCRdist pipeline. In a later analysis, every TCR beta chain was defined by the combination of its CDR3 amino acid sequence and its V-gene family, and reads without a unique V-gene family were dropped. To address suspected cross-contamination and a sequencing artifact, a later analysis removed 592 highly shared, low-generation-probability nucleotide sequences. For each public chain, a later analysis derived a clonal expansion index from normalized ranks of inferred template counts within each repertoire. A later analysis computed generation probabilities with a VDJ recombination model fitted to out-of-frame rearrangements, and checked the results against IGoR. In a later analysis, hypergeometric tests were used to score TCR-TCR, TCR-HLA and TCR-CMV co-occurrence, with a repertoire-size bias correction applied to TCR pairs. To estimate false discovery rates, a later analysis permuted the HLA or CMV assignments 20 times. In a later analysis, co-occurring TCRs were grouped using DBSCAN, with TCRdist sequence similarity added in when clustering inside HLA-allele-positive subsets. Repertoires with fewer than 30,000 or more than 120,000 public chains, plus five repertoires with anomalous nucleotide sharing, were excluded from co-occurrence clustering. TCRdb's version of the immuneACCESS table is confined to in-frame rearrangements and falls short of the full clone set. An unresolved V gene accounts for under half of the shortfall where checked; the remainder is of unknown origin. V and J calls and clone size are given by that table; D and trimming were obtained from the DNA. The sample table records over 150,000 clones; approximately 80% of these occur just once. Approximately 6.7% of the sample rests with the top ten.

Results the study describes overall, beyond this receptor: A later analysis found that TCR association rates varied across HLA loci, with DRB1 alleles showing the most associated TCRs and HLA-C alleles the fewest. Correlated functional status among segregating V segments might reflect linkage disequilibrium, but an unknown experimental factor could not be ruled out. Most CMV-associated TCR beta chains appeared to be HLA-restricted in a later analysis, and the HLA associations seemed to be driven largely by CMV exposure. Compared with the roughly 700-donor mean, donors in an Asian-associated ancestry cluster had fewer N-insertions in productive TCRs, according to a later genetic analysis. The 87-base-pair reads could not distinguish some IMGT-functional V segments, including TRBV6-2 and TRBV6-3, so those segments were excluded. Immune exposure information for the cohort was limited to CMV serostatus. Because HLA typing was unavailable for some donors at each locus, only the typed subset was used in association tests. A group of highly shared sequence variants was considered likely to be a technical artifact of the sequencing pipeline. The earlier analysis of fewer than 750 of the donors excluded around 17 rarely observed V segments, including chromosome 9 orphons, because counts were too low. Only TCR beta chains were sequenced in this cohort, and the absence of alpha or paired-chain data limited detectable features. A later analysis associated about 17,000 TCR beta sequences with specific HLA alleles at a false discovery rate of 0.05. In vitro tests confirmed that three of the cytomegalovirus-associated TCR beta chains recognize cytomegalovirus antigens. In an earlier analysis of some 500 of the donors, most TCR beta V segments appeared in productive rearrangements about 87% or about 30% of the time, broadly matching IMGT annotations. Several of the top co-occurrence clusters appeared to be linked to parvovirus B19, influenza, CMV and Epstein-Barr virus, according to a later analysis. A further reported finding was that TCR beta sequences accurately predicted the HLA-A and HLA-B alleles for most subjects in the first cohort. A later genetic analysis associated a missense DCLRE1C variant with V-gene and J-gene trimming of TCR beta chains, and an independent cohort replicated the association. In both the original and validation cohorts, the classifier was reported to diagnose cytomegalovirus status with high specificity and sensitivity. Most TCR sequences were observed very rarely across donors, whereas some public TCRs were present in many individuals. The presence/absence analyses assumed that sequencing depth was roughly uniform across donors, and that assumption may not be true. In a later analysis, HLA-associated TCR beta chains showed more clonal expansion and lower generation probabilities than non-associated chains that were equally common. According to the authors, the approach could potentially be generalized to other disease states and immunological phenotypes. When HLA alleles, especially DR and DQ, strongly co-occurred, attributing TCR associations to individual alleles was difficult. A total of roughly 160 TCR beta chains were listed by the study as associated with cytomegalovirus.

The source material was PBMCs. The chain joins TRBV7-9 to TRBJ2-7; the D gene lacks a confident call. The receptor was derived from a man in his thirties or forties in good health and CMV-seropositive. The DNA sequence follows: TGTTCCAGCAGCTCGGTCCTCTACGAGCAGTACTTC. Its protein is CSSSSVLYEQYF.